A selection of T cell receptor beta chains follows, all from one sample in a study of response to subunit inactivated influenza vaccine. TCRdb used MiXCR to reprocess the RT-PCR reads, holding one entry per CDR3 protein. The repertoire consists of under 850,000 distinct CDR3 sequences, with approximately 17% occurring once and the leading ten covering 11%. The input for sequencing was PBMCs from blood, taken around 5 days after vaccination. The receptors originated from a man in his fifties or sixties who received an inactivated influenza vaccine. CDR3s leave out the opening cysteine and the closing phenylalanine or tryptophan. The order of the fields is V gene, J gene, CDR3 protein.

TRBV20-1	TRBJ1-4	SATTRSNEKLF
TRBV2	TRBJ2-3	ASSGHNRGTDTQY
TRBV7-9	TRBJ1-4	ASTNSGSNEKLF
TRBV12-3/TRBV12-4	TRBJ2-7	ASRTSGSQNEQY
TRBV4-2	TRBJ2-2	ASSQEVYTDTGELF
TRBV20-1	TRBJ2-5	SAPRSVGETQY
TRBV28	TRBJ2-7	ASSPGLQYEQY
TRBV10-3	TRBJ2-5	AIRRAGEETQY
TRBV4-1	TRBJ2-5	ASSQDHGGGETQY
TRBV15	TRBJ2-4	ATSRERLAKNIQY
TRBV2	TRBJ2-1	ASTPGQPSYNEQF
TRBV4-3	TRBJ1-2	ASSQGDLRALYGYT
TRBV5-1	TRBJ2-7	ASSLGGQTSYEQY
TRBV9	TRBJ2-1	ASSWTGRNEQF
TRBV10-2	TRBJ2-3	ASKGSDTQY
TRBV7-9	TRBJ2-3	ASSSMTSGGLGDTQY
TRBV20-1	TRBJ2-2	SASSGSHTGELF
TRBV28	TRBJ2-5	ASSLGARRGQETQY
TRBV11-3	TRBJ2-7	ASSFPRAMGVYEQY
TRBV12-3/TRBV12-4	TRBJ1-2	ASSSGSNYGYT
TRBV2	TRBJ2-3	ASKGAASSTDTQY
TRBV24-1	TRBJ1-5	ATRSGVHEPQH
TRBV20-1	TRBJ2-1	SASYPSGQF
TRBV5-1	TRBJ1-1	ASSSEQGTPAF
TRBV12-3/TRBV12-4	TRBJ2-1	ASRSDGNEQF
TRBV6-5	TRBJ2-6	ASSSPTASGANVLT
TRBV11-2	TRBJ2-2	ASSLGASGSLYTGELF
TRBV12-3/TRBV12-4	TRBJ2-7	ASSLKVGKY
TRBV25-1	TRBJ2-2	ASMTTLGGELF
TRBV3-1	TRBJ2-1	ASSLLAGGSHEQF
TRBV29-1	TRBJ2-2	SVDRTATGELF
TRBV4-3	TRBJ2-4	ASSQGLGGLAKNIQY
TRBV29-1	TRBJ2-5	SGSLAH
TRBV11-1	TRBJ2-3	ASSLVVVLAGVTDTQY
TRBV12-3/TRBV12-4	TRBJ1-2	ASSLAGRPLGYT
TRBV7-2	TRBJ2-3	ASSPYKGRKADTQY
TRBV11-2	TRBJ2-2	ASSLGGAGTGELF
TRBV5-1	TRBJ2-1	ASSGTTSGTYNEQF
TRBV6-5	TRBJ2-7	ASSYSGQIYEQY
TRBV7-9	TRBJ2-1	ASSPPGTVAGEQF
TRBV29-1	TRBJ1-5	SVLTPAGQPQH
TRBV28	TRBJ2-3	ASLAGVSTDTQY
TRBV7-8	TRBJ1-5	ASSSRSGGGYSNQPQH
TRBV12-3/TRBV12-4	TRBJ2-5	ASSLAGGPGGETQY
TRBV9	TRBJ2-7	ASSETSGAYEQY
TRBV28	TRBJ2-3	ASSLGTSGRDTDTQY
TRBV5-1	TRBJ2-5	ASSLAGTGYETQY
TRBV28	TRBJ2-3	ASSLPPSLAGGRNTQY
TRBV20-1	TRBJ2-3	SARGSGLAGVSDTQY
TRBV12-3/TRBV12-4	TRBJ2-7	ASRTTSRGGSSYEQY
TRBV12-3/TRBV12-4	TRBJ2-5	ASSLSAGAETQY
TRBV7-2	TRBJ1-5	ASSFQQGFEQPQH
TRBV11-2	TRBJ2-7	ASSFVSHSYEQY
TRBV12-3/TRBV12-4	TRBJ2-5	ASTDGLAGDKETQY
TRBV6-2/TRBV6-3	TRBJ2-7	ASSYRGESYEQY
TRBV4-2	TRBJ2-7	ASSQGGSGASGREYEQY
TRBV12-5	TRBJ2-2	ASGFGGQGADTGELF